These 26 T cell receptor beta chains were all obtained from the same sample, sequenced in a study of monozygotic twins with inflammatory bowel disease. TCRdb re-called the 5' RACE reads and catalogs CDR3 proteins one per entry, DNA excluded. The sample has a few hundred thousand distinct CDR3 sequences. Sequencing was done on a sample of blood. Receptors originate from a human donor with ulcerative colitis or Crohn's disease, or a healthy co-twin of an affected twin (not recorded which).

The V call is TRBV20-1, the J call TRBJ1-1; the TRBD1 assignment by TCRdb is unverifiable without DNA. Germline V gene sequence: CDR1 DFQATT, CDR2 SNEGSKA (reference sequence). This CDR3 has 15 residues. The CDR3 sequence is CSARKAGGMNTEAFF.

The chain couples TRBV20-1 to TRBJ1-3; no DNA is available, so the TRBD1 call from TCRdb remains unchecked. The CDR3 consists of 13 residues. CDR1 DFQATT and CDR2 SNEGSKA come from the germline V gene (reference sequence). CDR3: CSAPGFDGNTIYF.

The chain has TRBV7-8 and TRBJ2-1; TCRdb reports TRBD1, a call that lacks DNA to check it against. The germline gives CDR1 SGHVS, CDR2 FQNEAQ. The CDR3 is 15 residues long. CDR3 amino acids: CASSLGQATYNEQFF.

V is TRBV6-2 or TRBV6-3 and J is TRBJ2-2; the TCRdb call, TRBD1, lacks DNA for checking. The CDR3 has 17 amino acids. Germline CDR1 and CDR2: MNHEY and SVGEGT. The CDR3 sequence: CASITPGQGAWTGELFF.

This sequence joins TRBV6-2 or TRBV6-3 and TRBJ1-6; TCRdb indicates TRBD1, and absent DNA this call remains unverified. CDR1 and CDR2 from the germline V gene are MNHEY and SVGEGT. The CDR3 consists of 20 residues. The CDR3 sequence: CASSWGPGQGAQNSNSPLHF.

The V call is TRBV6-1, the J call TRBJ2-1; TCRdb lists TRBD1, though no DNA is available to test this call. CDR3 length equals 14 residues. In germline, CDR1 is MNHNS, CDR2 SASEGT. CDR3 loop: CASSRTGLRNEQFF.

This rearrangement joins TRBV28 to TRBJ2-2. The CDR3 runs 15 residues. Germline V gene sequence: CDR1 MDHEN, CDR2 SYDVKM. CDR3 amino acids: CASSIRIANTGELFF.

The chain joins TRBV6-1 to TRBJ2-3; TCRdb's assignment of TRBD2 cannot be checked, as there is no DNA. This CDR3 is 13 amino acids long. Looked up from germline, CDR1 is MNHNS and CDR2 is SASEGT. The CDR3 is CASTRLGTDTQYF.

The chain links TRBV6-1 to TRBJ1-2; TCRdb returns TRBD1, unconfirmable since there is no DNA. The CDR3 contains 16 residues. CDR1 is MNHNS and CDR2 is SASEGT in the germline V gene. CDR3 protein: CASSRGQGGANYGYTF.

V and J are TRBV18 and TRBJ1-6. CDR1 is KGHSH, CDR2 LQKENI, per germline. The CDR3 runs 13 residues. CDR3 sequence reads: CASSLSDNSPLHF.

The CDR3 region is CASTDGNSVDYGYTF. The chain employs TRBV12-3 or TRBV12-4 and TRBJ1-2; absent DNA, TCRdb's TRBD1 call cannot be checked. The CDR3 covers 15 residues.

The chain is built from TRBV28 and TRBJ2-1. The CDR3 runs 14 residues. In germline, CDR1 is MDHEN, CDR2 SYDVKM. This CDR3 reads CASIERSSYNEQFF.

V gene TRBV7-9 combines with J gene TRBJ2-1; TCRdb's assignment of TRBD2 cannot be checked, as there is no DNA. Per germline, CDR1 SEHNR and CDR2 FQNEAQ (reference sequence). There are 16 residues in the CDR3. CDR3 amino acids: CASSYYWASGDNEQFF.

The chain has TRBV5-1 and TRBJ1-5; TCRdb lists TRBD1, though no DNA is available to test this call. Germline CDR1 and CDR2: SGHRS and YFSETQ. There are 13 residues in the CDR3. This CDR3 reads CASSPTTDQPQHF. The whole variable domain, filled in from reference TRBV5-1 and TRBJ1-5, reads KAGVTQTPRYLIKTRGQQVTLSCSPISGHRSVSWYQQTPGQGLQFLFEYFSETQRNKGNFPGRFSGRQFSNSRSEMNVSTLELGDSALYLCASSPTTDQPQHFGDGTRLSIL.

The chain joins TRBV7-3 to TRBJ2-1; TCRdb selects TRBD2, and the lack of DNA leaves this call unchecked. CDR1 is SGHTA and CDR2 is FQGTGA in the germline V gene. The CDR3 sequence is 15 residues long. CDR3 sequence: CASSITGTSSTEQFF.

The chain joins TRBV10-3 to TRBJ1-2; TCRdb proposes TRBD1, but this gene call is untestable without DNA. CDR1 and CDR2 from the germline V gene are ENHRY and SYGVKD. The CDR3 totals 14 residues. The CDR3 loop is CAISGAGFGYGYTF.

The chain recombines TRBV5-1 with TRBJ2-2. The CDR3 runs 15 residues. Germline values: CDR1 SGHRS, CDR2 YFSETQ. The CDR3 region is CASSLGHLTTGELFF.

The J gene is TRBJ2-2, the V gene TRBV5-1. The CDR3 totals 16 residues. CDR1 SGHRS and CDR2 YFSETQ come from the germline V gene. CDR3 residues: CASSLLSQANTGELFF.

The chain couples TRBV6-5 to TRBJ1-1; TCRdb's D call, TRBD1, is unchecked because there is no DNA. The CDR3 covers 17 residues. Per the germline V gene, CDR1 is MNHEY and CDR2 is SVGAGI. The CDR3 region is CASSYSNRISMNTEAFF.

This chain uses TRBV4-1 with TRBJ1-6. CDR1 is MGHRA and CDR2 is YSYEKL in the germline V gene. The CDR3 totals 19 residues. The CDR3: CASTPSITTTGTKNSPLHF.

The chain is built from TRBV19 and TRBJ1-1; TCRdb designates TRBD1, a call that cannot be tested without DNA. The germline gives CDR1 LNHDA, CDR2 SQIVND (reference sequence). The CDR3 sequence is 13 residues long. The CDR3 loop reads CASSIQGGTEAFF.

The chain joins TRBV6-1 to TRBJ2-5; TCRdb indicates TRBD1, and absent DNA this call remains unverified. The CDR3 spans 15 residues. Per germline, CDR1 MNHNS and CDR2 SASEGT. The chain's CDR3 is CASTPRFGQQETQYF.

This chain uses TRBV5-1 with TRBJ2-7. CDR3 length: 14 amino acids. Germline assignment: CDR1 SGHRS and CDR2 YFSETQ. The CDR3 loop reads CASSLLTDPYEQYF.

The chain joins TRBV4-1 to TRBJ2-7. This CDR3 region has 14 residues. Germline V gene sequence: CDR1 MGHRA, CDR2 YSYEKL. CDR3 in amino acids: CASSQEKDRYEQYF.

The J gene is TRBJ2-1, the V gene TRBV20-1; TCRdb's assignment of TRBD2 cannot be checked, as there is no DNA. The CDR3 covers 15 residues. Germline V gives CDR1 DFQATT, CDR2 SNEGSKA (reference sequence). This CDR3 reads CSGSTSGGPYNEQFF.

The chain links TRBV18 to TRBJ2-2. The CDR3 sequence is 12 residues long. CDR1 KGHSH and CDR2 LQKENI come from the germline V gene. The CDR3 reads CASSPRGQELFF. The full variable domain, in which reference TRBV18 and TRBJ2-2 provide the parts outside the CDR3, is NAGVMQNPRHLVRRRGQEARLRCSPMKGHSHVYWYRQLPEEGLKFMVYLQKENIIDESGMPKERFSAEFPKEGPSILRIQQVVRGDSAAYFCASSPRGQELFFGEGSRLTVL.